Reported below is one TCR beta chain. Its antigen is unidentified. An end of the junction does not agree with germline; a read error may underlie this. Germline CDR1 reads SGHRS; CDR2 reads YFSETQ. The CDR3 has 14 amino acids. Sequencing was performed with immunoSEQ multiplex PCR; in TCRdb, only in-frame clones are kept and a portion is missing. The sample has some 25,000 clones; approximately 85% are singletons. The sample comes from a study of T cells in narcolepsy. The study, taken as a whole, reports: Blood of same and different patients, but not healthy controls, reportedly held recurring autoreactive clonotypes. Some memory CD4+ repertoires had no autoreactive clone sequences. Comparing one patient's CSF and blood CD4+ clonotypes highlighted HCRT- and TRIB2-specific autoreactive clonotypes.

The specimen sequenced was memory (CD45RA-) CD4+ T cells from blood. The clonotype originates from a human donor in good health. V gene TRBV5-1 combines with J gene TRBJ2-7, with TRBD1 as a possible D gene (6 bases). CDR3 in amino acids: CASRLGDNSYEQYF. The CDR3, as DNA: TGCGCCAGCAGATTGGGGGACAACTCCTACGAGCAGTACTTC. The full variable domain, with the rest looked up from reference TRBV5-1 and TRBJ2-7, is KAGVTQTPRYLIKTRGQQVTLSCSPISGHRSVSWYQQTPGQGLQFLFEYFSETQRNKGNFPGRFSGRQFSNSRSEMNVSTLELGDSALYLCASRLGDNSYEQYFGPGTRLTVT.